These 26 T cell receptor beta chains were sequenced from one sample in a study of beta chain features in type 1 diabetes. Sequenced material consisted of expressed TCRB transcripts (all of the isolated RNA was reverse transcribed). The repertoire was sequenced with immunoSEQ multiplex PCR; TCRdb's copy has only in-frame clones and lacks some. The profile shows around 240,000 clones, 55% to 70% of them singletons. The specimen was naive CD4+ T cells from blood. All receptors come from a young man in good health.

The chain combines TRBV29-1 with TRBJ1-2, with D perhaps matching TRBD1 (6 bases). This CDR3 has 17 residues. V lost 7 bases and J 6 bases, leaving 30 bases between the germline ends. Germline CDR1 reads SQVTM; CDR2 reads ANQGSEA. The CDR3 bases are TGCAGCGCCGGAAACTCATTTGCTACAGGGTTAGAGGATGGCTACACCTTC. This translates into CSAGNSFATGLEDGYTF.

The chain is built from TRBV10-3 and TRBJ2-6, with D maybe TRBD1 (5 bases). Trimming pared 6 bases from V and 0 bases from J, leaving 18 bases between. CDR1 is ENHRY and CDR2 is SYGVKD in the germline V gene. The CDR3 runs 18 residues. CDR3 amino acids: CAISLSSTDSSGANVLTF. Here the CDR3 DNA reads TGTGCCATCAGCCTATCCTCTACCGACAGCTCTGGGGCCAACGTCCTGACTTTC.

The chain recombines TRBV5-4 with TRBJ1-2; a weak D match, TRBD1 (6 bases). V was clipped by 4 bases and J by 4 bases, with 14 bases between them. Germline CDR1 reads SGHNT; CDR2 reads YYREEE (reference sequence). The CDR3 has 14 residues. CDR3 sequence: CASSPTGKVYGYTF. CDR3 nucleotides: TGTGCCAGCAGCCCGACAGGAAAGGTCTATGGCTACACCTTC.

The chain couples TRBV29-1 to TRBJ1-1; 8 positions match TRBD1. This CDR3 has 13 residues. The ends lost 7 bases at V and 1 base at J; junction bases unmatched: 5. The germline gives CDR1 SQVTM, CDR2 ANQGSEA. The CDR3 DNA sequence: TGCAGCGGCCGGACAGGGACGAACACTGAAGCTTTCTTT. Protein product: CSGRTGTNTEAFF.

This clone came up once. This rearrangement joins TRBV29-1 to TRBJ2-3; D ambiguous. Trimming took off 1 base at V and 4 bases at J, with 9 bases between the two ends. Germline CDR1 reads SQVTM; CDR2 reads ANQGSEA. This CDR3 comprises 13 residues. DNA of the CDR3: TGCAGCGTTGAAGTCAGTTCCGCAGATACGCAGTATTTT. It is translated as CSVEVSSADTQYF.

In its sample, this clone was seen once. The J gene is TRBJ2-1, the V gene TRBV14, with D unresolved. The CDR3 covers 16 residues. Deletions cut 0 bases from V and 3 bases from J, with 12 bases between. Per the germline V gene, CDR1 is SGHDN and CDR2 is FVKESK. The CDR3 coding sequence is TGTGCCAGCAGCCAAGAATGGGATTTGGGCTACAATGAGCAGTTCTTC. As protein: CASSQEWDLGYNEQFF.

The chain is built from TRBV18 and TRBJ2-1, with 8 bases that match TRBD2. The CDR3 extends over 17 amino acids. The germline gives CDR1 KGHSH, CDR2 LQKENI. The trim removed 3 bases at V and 7 bases at J, leaving 14 bases unmatched. In DNA form, the CDR3 reads TGTGCCAGCTCACCCTCCCAGGGTAGCGGGGCCAAGAATGAGCAGTTCTTC. This codes for CASSPSQGSGAKNEQFF.

This chain links TRBV7-9 with TRBJ1-2; TRBD1 matches 7 bases. This CDR3 has 13 amino acids. With V trimmed by 5 bases and J by 2 bases, 2 bases remained unmatched. The germline gives CDR1 SEHNR, CDR2 FQNEAQ (reference sequence). The CDR3 nucleotides are TGTGCCAGCAGCCCGGGACAGAACTATGGCTACACCTTC. The encoded protein is CASSPGQNYGYTF.

The rearrangement links TRBV9 to TRBJ2-5; no clear D. V lost 0 bases, J lost 2 bases, and 8 bases lay in between. The CDR3 is 14 amino acids. Germline V gives CDR1 SGDLS, CDR2 YYNGEE. The CDR3 region has the DNA TGTGCCAGCAGCGTAGGACCGCGACAAGAGACCCAGTACTTC. Translating gives CASSVGPRQETQYF.

The genes are TRBV6-6 and TRBJ2-1; TRBD2 matches 11 bases. Germline V gene sequence: CDR1 MNHNY, CDR2 SVGAGI (reference sequence). CDR3 length: 15 amino acids. V shed 4 bases and J 9 bases; nucleotides not matched to a gene: 8. The CDR3 bases are TGTGCCAGCAGTTCCCGGATAGCGGGAGGGTTTGAGCAGTTCTTC. This sequence encodes CASSSRIAGGFEQFF.

The chain recombines TRBV30 with TRBJ2-7, with D unclear. The CDR3 has 12 amino acids. The V gene's germline CDR1 is GTSNPN and CDR2 SVGIG (reference sequence). Trimming left V 2 bases short and J 2 bases short, with 7 bases between. CDR3 residues: CAWSSITYEQYF. For the CDR3, the DNA is TGTGCCTGGAGTTCTATAACCTACGAGCAGTACTTC.

The CDR3 DNA reads TGTGCCAGCAGCTTGAGCGGGACCGCCTACGAGCAGTACTTC. This sequence encodes CASSLSGTAYEQYF. J is TRBJ2-7 and V is TRBV7-2, with 7 bases that match TRBD2. Germline CDR1 and CDR2: SGHTA and FQGNSA. There are 14 residues in the CDR3. V was pared by 3 bases and J by 2 bases, with 4 bases of the junction left unmatched.

The chain joins TRBV29-1 to TRBJ1-2, with 8 bases that match TRBD1. The ends lost 2 bases at V and 8 bases at J; junction bases unmatched: 10. The CDR3 extends over 14 amino acids. Germline V gives CDR1 SQVTM, CDR2 ANQGSEA. CDR3 nucleotide sequence: TGCAGCGTTGAAATGGTTACAGGGGGTGGCGGCTACACCTTC. Translated: CSVEMVTGGGGYTF.

The J gene is TRBJ1-6, the V gene TRBV7-9; 7 bases map to TRBD1. This CDR3 is built from 14 residues. Per germline, CDR1 SEHNR and CDR2 FQNEAQ (reference sequence). J was trimmed by 7 bases and V by 5 bases; bases with no gene match: 5. CDR3 protein: CASSPEQGNSPLHF. CDR3 DNA: TGTGCCAGCAGCCCCGAACAGGGGAATTCACCCCTCCACTTT.

The chain uses TRBV5-4 and TRBJ2-1, with TRBD2 identical over 10 bases. The CDR3 is 15 amino acids. V gave up 5 bases and J gave up 4 bases; unmatched junction bases: 6. Germline CDR1 reads SGHNT; CDR2 reads YYREEE (reference sequence). CDR3: CASRRLAGAYNEQFF. DNA for the CDR3: TGTGCCAGCAGGCGTCTAGCGGGAGCGTACAATGAGCAGTTCTTC.

The chain employs TRBV10-3 and TRBJ2-7, with 8 bases aligning to TRBD1. From germline, CDR1 is ENHRY and CDR2 SYGVKD. This CDR3 comprises 13 residues. The trim removed 10 bases at V and 6 bases at J, leaving 11 bases unmatched. The CDR3 is CARSDREVGEQYF. CDR3 sequence (DNA): TGTGCCAGATCGGACAGGGAGGTTGGCGAGCAGTACTTC.

The chain couples TRBV7-2 to TRBJ2-5; D call uncertain. CDR1 is SGHTA, CDR2 FQGNSA, per germline. The length of the CDR3 is 14 residues. V was clipped by 0 bases and J by 3 bases, with 8 bases between them. The CDR3 protein is CASSLAPQEETQYF. CDR3 in DNA: TGTGCCAGCAGCTTAGCACCACAAGAAGAGACCCAGTACTTC.

The chain uses TRBV30 and TRBJ1-2, with unresolved D. The V and J ends lost 4 bases and 3 bases respectively, with 9 bases between them. The CDR3 sequence is 12 residues long. In germline, CDR1 is GTSNPN, CDR2 SVGIG (reference sequence). The CDR3 loop reads CAWTPQDYGYTF. In DNA, the CDR3 is TGTGCCTGGACCCCTCAGGACTATGGCTACACCTTC.

The chain couples TRBV29-1 to TRBJ2-3; 8 bases line up with TRBD2. The CDR3 totals 16 residues. Germline V lookup: CDR1 SQVTM, CDR2 ANQGSEA. J gave up 1 base and V 4 bases, and 10 bases lay outside the gene matches. This CDR3 is CSVVGAGGLGTDTQYF. CDR3 bases: TGCAGCGTTGTGGGGGCGGGAGGACTCGGCACAGATACGCAGTATTTT.

The chain links TRBV5-6 to TRBJ1-5; 9 bases map to TRBD1. V lost 1 base to trimming and J lost 1 base; unmatched junction nucleotides: 3. The CDR3 loop spans 16 amino acids. The germline V gene has CDR1 SGHDT and CDR2 YYEEEE. The CDR3 protein is CASSLTGGKSNQPQHF. CDR3 DNA: TGTGCCAGCAGCTTGACAGGGGGCAAAAGCAATCAGCCCCAGCATTTT. Full variable domain (missing parts from reference TRBV5-6 and TRBJ1-5): DAGVTQSPTHLIKTRGQQVTLRCSPKSGHDTVSWYQQALGQGPQFIFQYYEEEERQRGNFPDRFSGHQFPNYSSELNVNALLLGDSALYLCASSLTGGKSNQPQHFGDGTRLSIL.

V usage is TRBV30 and J usage is TRBJ2-3; D perhaps matches TRBD1 (5 bases). CDR1 is GTSNPN, CDR2 SVGIG, per germline (reference sequence). Trimming took off 4 bases at V and 5 bases at J, with 19 bases between the two ends. This CDR3 is built from 15 residues. The CDR3 DNA follows: TGTGCCTGGAATTTTCAGGGCAGCCGACGAGATACGCAGTATTTT. This sequence encodes CAWNFQGSRRDTQYF.

This chain links TRBV29-1 with TRBJ2-1, with 8 bases identical to TRBD2. The CDR3 sequence is 13 residues long. V lost 6 bases and J lost 2; bases outside the gene matches: 3. The germline V gene has CDR1 SQVTM and CDR2 ANQGSEA. The CDR3 DNA sequence: TGCAGCGTCGGGGGGGGCCCCTACAATGAGCAGTTCTTC. Translation: CSVGGGPYNEQFF.

The chain uses TRBV4-2 and TRBJ2-1; 11 nucleotides align to TRBD1. The CDR3 runs to 15 residues. Losses at the gene ends were 3 bases for V and 6 bases for J; bases not matched to a gene: 4. Germline V gene lookup returns CDR1 LGHNA and CDR2 YNFKEQ. The DNA for the CDR3 is TGTGCCAGCAGCCAGCCTGGACAGGGGGCCAATGAGCAGTTCTTC. This gives the protein CASSQPGQGANEQFF.

The chain carries TRBV29-1 and TRBJ2-7; possibly TRBD2 for D (6 bases). CDR3 size: 14 residues. Between the trimmed V and J ends, which lost 3 bases and 0 bases, there was a span of 12 bases. Looked up from germline, CDR1 is SQVTM and CDR2 is ANQGSEA. The CDR3 reads CSVDGYGSSYEQYF. CDR3 nucleotide sequence: TGCAGCGTTGATGGGTACGGGAGCTCCTACGAGCAGTACTTC.

The rearrangement links TRBV29-1 to TRBJ2-7, with D hard to call. There are 14 residues in the CDR3. Germline V CDR1 and CDR2: SQVTM, ANQGSEA. Trimming removed 4 bases from V and 3 bases from J, with 16 bases in between. CDR3 nucleotides: TGCAGCGTTGCCCCCAGCCTGAACGTCTACGAGCAGTACTTC. Encoded protein: CSVAPSLNVYEQYF.

The V and J genes are TRBV4-1 and TRBJ2-1; 7 bases are shared with TRBD1. With 4 bases clipped from V and 4 bases from J, the junction kept 19 bases outside the gene matches. The germline gives CDR1 MGHRA, CDR2 YSYEKL. The CDR3 sequence is 19 residues long. CDR3 DNA sequence: TGCGCCAGCAGCCCTACCCGGAAAACGGACAGGTCAGGGTACAATGAGCAGTTCTTC. This sequence encodes CASSPTRKTDRSGYNEQFF.